These 30 T cell receptor beta chains were sequenced from one sample in a study of shared clonotypes between healthy human individuals. Measured with immunoSEQ multiplex PCR; TCRdb has only the in-frame clones, and not every one. The data show 2,100,000 or so clones, with approximately 96% seen just once and 0.1% to 0.15% held by the top ten. The specimen was naive CD4+ T cells sorted from blood. Indicated subset: CD45RA+ positively selected. The origin of the receptors is a man aged 18 to 35 in good health.

Concerning this clone: Different DNA sequences within this sample yield the same CDR3. The rearrangement joins TRBV2 to TRBJ1-4; D possibly corresponds to TRBD1 (6 bases). Trimming left V 6 bases short and J 0 bases short, with 11 bases between. Germline V gives CDR1 SNHLY, CDR2 FYNNEI. The CDR3 length is 15 residues. The CDR3 reads CASSLGGATNEKLFF. In DNA, the CDR3 is TGTGCCAGCAGCTTGGGGGGCGCAACTAATGAAAAACTGTTTTTT.

Turning to this clone: Additional DNA sequences in this sample encode the identical CDR3. This chain joins TRBV11-3 and TRBJ2-2; D gene ambiguous. The CDR3 is 13 amino acids. The V and J ends lost 0 bases and 5 bases respectively, with 4 bases between them. Germline assignment: CDR1 SGHNT and CDR2 YENEEA. Written as DNA, the CDR3 is TGTGCCAGCAGCTTAGACGGGACCGGGGAGCTGTTTTTT. Its protein product is CASSLDGTGELFF. The full variable domain, completed using reference TRBV11-3 and TRBJ2-2, is EAGVVQSPRYKIIEKKQPVAFWCNPISGHNTLYWYLQNLGQGPELLIRYENEEAVDDSQLPKDRFSAERLKGVDSTLKIQPAELGDSAVYLCASSLDGTGELFFGEGSRLTVL.

This clone occurred a few times. Different DNA sequences within this sample yield the same CDR3. V usage is TRBV6-5 and J usage is TRBJ2-7; 7 bases are shared with TRBD1. Germline V gene sequence: CDR1 MNHEY, CDR2 SVGAGI. The trim removed 0 bases at V and 2 bases at J, leaving 1 base unmatched. The CDR3 sequence is 14 residues long. The CDR3 sequence is CASSYSTGTYEQYF. In DNA form, the CDR3 reads TGTGCCAGCAGTTACTCGACAGGGACCTACGAGCAGTACTTC.

As for this clone: One end of the junction is discordant with germline, which a read error may explain. The V call is TRBV6-5, the J call TRBJ1-4, with D unresolved. The CDR3 contains 12 residues. Germline V gene sequence: CDR1 MNHEY, CDR2 SVGAGI. The CDR3 bases are TGTGCCAGCAGTGTTACTAATGGAAAACTGTTTTTT. This sequence encodes CASSVTNGKLFF.

This chain joins TRBV11-2 and TRBJ2-7, with 7 bases aligning to TRBD2. The CDR3 has 16 residues. J lost 2 bases, V lost 1 base, and 8 bases had no gene match. Germline CDR1 is SGHAT and CDR2 is FQNNGV. CDR3 coding DNA: TGTGCCAGCAGCTTAGGGGCAGCGGGAAACACCTACGAGCAGTACTTC. It codes for CASSLGAAGNTYEQYF.

The chain joins TRBV11-2 to TRBJ2-1, with 10 bases fitting TRBD2. This CDR3 has 17 amino acids. Germline CDR1 reads SGHAT; CDR2 reads FQNNGV. Trimming took 5 bases from V and 3 from J; bases not matched to a gene: 10. Here the CDR3 DNA reads TGTGCCAGCAGCCCAAGGGGGCTAGCGGGGGTCTACAATGAGCAGTTCTTC. Encoded protein: CASSPRGLAGVYNEQFF.

This clone was seen more than once but under ten times. V usage is TRBV15 and J usage is TRBJ1-5; D is uncertain. The V gene's germline CDR1 is LNHNV and CDR2 YYDKDF (reference sequence). The CDR3 length is 13 residues. The V end was cut by 1 base, the J end by 7 bases, with 8 bases between. CDR3 residues: CATSRVVNQPQHF. The CDR3 bases are TGTGCCACCAGCAGAGTCGTGAACCAGCCCCAGCATTTT.

CDR3 region: CASSPPDRKTEAFF. CDR3 bases: TGTGCCAGCAGCCCCCCGGACAGGAAAACTGAAGCTTTCTTT. The V gene is TRBV7-6, the J gene TRBJ1-1, with 7 bases fitting TRBD1. V lost 5 bases, J lost 5 bases, and 8 bases stayed unmatched. CDR3 length: 14 amino acids. CDR1 is SGHVS, CDR2 FNYEAQ, per germline.

The rearrangement links TRBV9 to TRBJ2-3; 10 positions agree with TRBD2. V gave up 0 bases and J gave up 9 bases; unmatched junction bases: 13. The CDR3 is 17 residues long. The germline CDR1 and CDR2 sequences are SGDLS and YYNGEE. The CDR3 DNA is TGTGCCAGCAGCGTAGGGATGGGTCTAGCGGGAGTAGAGACGCAGTATTTT. Translation gives CASSVGMGLAGVETQYF. Looking up the rest from reference TRBV9 and TRBJ2-3 gives the full variable domain: DSGVTQTPKHLITATGQRVTLRCSPRSGDLSVYWYQQSLDQGLQFLIQYYNGEERAKGNILERFSAQQFPDLHSELNLSSLELGDSALYFCASSVGMGLAGVETQYFGPGTRLTVL.

V and J are TRBV7-8 and TRBJ1-2; tentatively, D is TRBD1 (5 bases). The germline CDR1 and CDR2 sequences are SGHVS and FQNEAQ. This CDR3 region has 13 residues. V lost 4 bases, J lost 3 bases, and 9 bases lay in between. The CDR3 region is CASSSAGHYGYTF. In DNA form, the CDR3 reads TGTGCCAGCAGCTCCGCGGGGCACTATGGCTACACCTTC.

The chain couples TRBV25-1 to TRBJ2-1; D not resolved. The V end was cut by 0 bases, the J end by 6 bases, with 6 bases between. The CDR3 is 13 amino acids. Germline V gene data show CDR1 as MGHDK and CDR2 as SYGVNS. The CDR3 nucleotides read TGTGCCAGCAGTGAATATTGGGGCAATGAGCAGTTCTTC. The encoded protein is CASSEYWGNEQFF.

V usage is TRBV18 and J usage is TRBJ1-3, with TRBD1 as a possible D gene (5 bases). Germline V gene sequence: CDR1 KGHSH, CDR2 LQKENI. The ends were cut back, 0 bases at V and 7 bases at J, with 7 bases in the middle. This CDR3 is built from 13 residues. The CDR3 spells CASSPPGDNTIYF. The CDR3 DNA reads as TGTGCCAGCTCACCACCGGGGGACAACACCATATATTTT.

The chain uses TRBV19 and TRBJ1-6; D uncertain. Germline V gives CDR1 LNHDA, CDR2 SQIVND (reference sequence). The CDR3 covers 13 residues. Trimming left V 3 bases short and J 9 bases short, with 9 bases between. The DNA for the CDR3 is TGTGCCAGTAGTATCATGCGGGGTTCACCCCTCCACTTT. Its translation is CASSIMRGSPLHF.

The CDR3 nucleotides are TGTGCCAGCAGTTACTCAAGGTCGGAAAATTCACCCCTCCACTTT. This encodes CASSYSRSENSPLHF. V is TRBV6-5 and J is TRBJ1-6; no reliable D call. Trimming took 0 bases from V and 7 from J, leaving 10 bases between them. Germline lookup yields CDR1 MNHEY and CDR2 SVGAGI. CDR3 length: 15 residues.

The V and J genes are TRBV5-1 and TRBJ1-1; D gene unclear. The CDR3 runs to 16 residues. Per germline, CDR1 SGHRS and CDR2 YFSETQ. V lost 1 base and J lost 1, with 14 bases in between. The CDR3 protein is CASSLISPVGNTEAFF. The CDR3 nucleotides read TGCGCCAGCAGCTTGATTAGTCCGGTAGGGAACACTGAAGCTTTCTTT.

The V gene is TRBV18, the J gene TRBJ2-2, with 13 bases aligning to TRBD2. The CDR3 runs to 16 residues. The germline gives CDR1 KGHSH, CDR2 LQKENI. V trimming: 5 bases; J trimming: 6 bases; junction bases outside the gene matches: 6. The CDR3 sequence: CASSTRLAGGPGELFF. In DNA, the CDR3 is TGTGCCAGCTCAACGCGACTAGCGGGAGGTCCCGGGGAGCTGTTTTTT.

The rearrangement links TRBV5-1 to TRBJ1-1; 7 bases agree with TRBD1. The germline V gene has CDR1 SGHRS and CDR2 YFSETQ. This CDR3 has 16 amino acids. Germline trimming cut 1 base from V and 0 bases from J; bases unmatched to any gene: 6. Here the CDR3 DNA reads TGCGCCAGCAGCTTGAGGACAGGCCCGGTGAACACTGAAGCTTTCTTT. Protein: CASSLRTGPVNTEAFF.

The J gene is TRBJ1-1, the V gene TRBV5-1; 8 bases map to TRBD1. From germline, CDR1 is SGHRS and CDR2 YFSETQ. V shed 4 bases and J 6 bases; nucleotides not matched to a gene: 11. The CDR3 length is 15 residues. The CDR3 DNA follows: TGCGCCAGCAGCACCGGACAGGGTGGTATGGCTGAAGCTTTCTTT. It specifies CASSTGQGGMAEAFF. Full variable domain (remainder filled in from reference TRBV5-1 and TRBJ1-1): KAGVTQTPRYLIKTRGQQVTLSCSPISGHRSVSWYQQTPGQGLQFLFEYFSETQRNKGNFPGRFSGRQFSNSRSEMNVSTLELGDSALYLCASSTGQGGMAEAFFGQGTRLTVV.

J is TRBJ1-1 and V is TRBV30, with TRBD1 matching 10 bases. The CDR3 is 15 residues long. The trim removed 8 bases at V and 1 base at J, leaving 10 bases unmatched. Per the germline V gene, CDR1 is GTSNPN and CDR2 is SVGIG (reference sequence). Here the CDR3 DNA reads TGTGCCCGGGGGGGCGGGACAGGGGAGAACACTGAAGCTTTCTTT. Translated: CARGGGTGENTEAFF.

The rearrangement joins TRBV28 to TRBJ1-2; D not certain. Per germline, CDR1 MDHEN and CDR2 SYDVKM. V was clipped by 6 bases and J by 6 bases, with 20 bases between them. This CDR3 contains 15 residues. This CDR3 reads CASSSPGGGAHGYTF. Written as DNA, the CDR3 is TGTGCCAGCAGCTCCCCAGGTGGCGGCGCCCATGGCTACACCTTC.

The V call is TRBV28, the J call TRBJ2-4; D could derive from TRBD1 or TRBD2 (5 bases each). The CDR3 runs 13 residues. The V end was cut by 6 bases, the J end by 14 bases, with 20 bases between. Looked up from germline, CDR1 is MDHEN and CDR2 is SYDVKM. The CDR3 DNA reads TGTGCCAGCAGCTGGGGAGAGGGGAAAGGAAAGTACTTC. Translating gives CASSWGEGKGKYF.

The chain is built from TRBV2 and TRBJ2-1, with TRBD2 identical over 7 bases. Germline CDR1 reads SNHLY; CDR2 reads FYNNEI. Trimming removed 8 bases from V and 0 bases from J; junction bases left unmatched: 4. CDR3 size: 14 residues. CDR3 sequence (DNA): TGTGCCAGCGTCGGGGGGATCTCCTACAATGAGCAGTTCTTC. Residues: CASVGGISYNEQFF.

The chain is built from TRBV6-6 and TRBJ1-1, with TRBD1 as a possible D gene (5 bases). The CDR3 runs 14 residues. V lost 7 bases, J lost 7 bases, and 19 bases lay in between. CDR1 MNHNY and CDR2 SVGAGI come from the germline V gene (reference sequence). CDR3 residues: CASKGPEDNSEAFF. CDR3 bases: TGTGCCAGCAAGGGACCAGAAGATAATAGTGAAGCTTTCTTT.

This clone appeared a single time. The chain uses TRBV6-5 and TRBJ1-5, with no clear D. V was cut by 5 bases and J by 3 bases, with 5 bases left in between. The CDR3 runs 12 residues. The germline V gene has CDR1 MNHEY and CDR2 SVGAGI. The CDR3 DNA follows: TGTGCCAGCAGTCAGGTCAATCAGCCCCAGCATTTT. Translated: CASSQVNQPQHF.

The genes are TRBV6-5 and TRBJ1-2, with D possibly matching TRBD1 (6 bases). CDR1 is MNHEY and CDR2 is SVGAGI in the germline V gene. The CDR3 consists of 15 residues. V lost 9 bases and J 2 bases, leaving 19 bases between the germline ends. The CDR3 bases are TGTGCCAGTCACCGAATGGGGGGCGGAAACTATGGCTACACCTTC. It encodes CASHRMGGGNYGYTF.

This clone occurred once. The chain links TRBV5-1 to TRBJ2-5; 9 nucleotides match TRBD2. The germline V gene encodes CDR1 SGHRS and CDR2 YFSETQ. V lost 5 bases, J lost 2 bases, and 7 bases stayed unmatched. The CDR3 consists of 15 residues. The CDR3 region has the DNA TGCGCCAGCAGGGGTAGCGGGGGACTACAAGAGACCCAGTACTTC. It specifies CASRGSGGLQETQYF.

The rearrangement joins TRBV7-2 to TRBJ1-2; no firm D call. CDR1 SGHTA and CDR2 FQGNSA come from the germline V gene. Trimming stripped 5 bases from V and 4 bases from J, with 5 bases between. The CDR3 has 11 residues. The CDR3 bases are TGTGCCAGCAGCCTGCCCTATGGCTACACCTTC. This translates into CASSLPYGYTF. The variable domain in full, with the rest retrieved from reference TRBV7-2 and TRBJ1-2, is GAGVSQSPSNKVTEKGKDVELRCDPISGHTALYWYRQSLGQGLEFLIYFQGNSAPDKSGLPSDRFSAERTGGSVSTLTIQRTQQEDSAVYLCASSLPYGYTFGSGTRLTVV.

The J gene is TRBJ2-5, the V gene TRBV4-1, with a possible D match to TRBD2 (6 bases). Germline V gene lookup returns CDR1 MGHRA and CDR2 YSYEKL. The CDR3 spans 17 residues. Trimming pared 2 bases from V and 2 bases from J, leaving 18 bases between. CDR3 nucleotides: TGCGCCAGCAGCCAAACTATTCCGGGACTCTTACAAGAGACCCAGTACTTC. This sequence encodes CASSQTIPGLLQETQYF.

The chain joins TRBV5-6 to TRBJ2-2; no firm D call. Germline CDR1 SGHDT, CDR2 YYEEEE. V was cut by 0 bases and J by 1 base, with 10 bases left in between. CDR3 length: 16 amino acids. CDR3 sequence (DNA): TGTGCCAGCAGCTTGGTGGTTCAGCTGAACACCGGGGAGCTGTTTTTT. It yields the protein CASSLVVQLNTGELFF.

The chain combines TRBV18 with TRBJ1-6; TRBD1 might be the D (6 bases). V gave up 1 base and J gave up 6 bases, with 16 bases separating them. Germline V gene sequence: CDR1 KGHSH, CDR2 LQKENI. The CDR3 covers 17 residues. CDR3 coding DNA: TGTGCCAGCTCACCACGGGGACAACCCGGGATTAATTCACCCCTCCACTTT. Translation gives CASSPRGQPGINSPLHF.